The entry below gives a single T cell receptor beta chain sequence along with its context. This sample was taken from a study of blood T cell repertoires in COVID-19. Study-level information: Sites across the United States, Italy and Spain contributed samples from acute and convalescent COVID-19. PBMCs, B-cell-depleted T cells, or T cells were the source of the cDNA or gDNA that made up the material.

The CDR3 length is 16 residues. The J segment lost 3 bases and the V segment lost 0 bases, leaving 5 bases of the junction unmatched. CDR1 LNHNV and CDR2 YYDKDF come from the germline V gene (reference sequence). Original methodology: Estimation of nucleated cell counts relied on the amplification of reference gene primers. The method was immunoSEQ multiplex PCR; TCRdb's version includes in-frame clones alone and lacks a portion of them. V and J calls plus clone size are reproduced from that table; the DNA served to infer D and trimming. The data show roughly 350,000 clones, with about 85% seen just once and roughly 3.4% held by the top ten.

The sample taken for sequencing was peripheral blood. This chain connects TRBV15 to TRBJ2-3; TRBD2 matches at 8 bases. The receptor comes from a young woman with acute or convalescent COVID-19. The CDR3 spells CATSRDRASGTDTQYF. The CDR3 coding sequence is TGTGCCACCAGCAGAGATCGGGCTAGCGGGACAGATACGCAGTATTTT.